This T cell receptor beta chain was recovered during a study of shared clonotypes between healthy human individuals. The study enrolled healthy HIV-negative adults without recent acute infections or vaccinations as donors. Memory CD4+ cells were the fraction left after CD45RA+ naive selection. Sequenced by immunoSEQ multiplex PCR; TCRdb stores in-frame clones only, minus some. The sample yields 1.5 million to 1.9 million clones, 98% seen once. The CDR3 has 16 amino acids. The germline V and J ends were trimmed by 1 base and 7 bases, with 17 bases remaining between them. Germline V gene data show CDR1 as LNHNV and CDR2 as YYDKDF (reference sequence).

Sequencing used naive CD4+ T cells sorted from blood. The subset: CD45RA+ positively selected. This receptor was taken from a man younger than 45 in good health. The chain has TRBV15 and TRBJ2-1; weak D call: TRBD2 (6 bases). In DNA form, the CDR3 reads TGTGCCACCAGCAGAGTTGGCGGGATTTTAACGAATGAGCAGTTCTTC. It encodes CATSRVGGILTNEQFF.